Listed below are T cell receptor beta chains from one sample, sequenced in a study of blood T cell repertoires in COVID-19. Sequenced by immunoSEQ multiplex PCR; TCRdb stores in-frame clones only, minus some. The table lists 280,000 or so clones, around 85% of them singletons, with about 2.3% in the top ten. Sequenced: PBMCs or T cells enriched from blood (not recorded which). These receptors were collected from a woman between 50 and 59 years old who had recovered from COVID-19. The CDR3 runs from the conserved cysteine through the conserved F or W. Fields, in order: V gene, J gene, D gene, clone size, CDR3 DNA, CDR3 protein. D genes are given only for firm matches. Size is stated for part of the rows, as once, few or many counts, or as a class when the clone is expanded.

V gene: TRBV30
J gene: TRBJ2-2
D gene: NA
clone size: many
CDR3 DNA: TGTGCCTGGAGTGTAGGATCAGGAACCGGGGAGCTGTTTTTT
CDR3 protein: CAWSVGSGTGELFF

V gene: TRBV11-2
J gene: TRBJ2-2
D gene: NA
clone size: NA
CDR3 DNA: TGTGCCAGCAGCTTAGGGGCCGGAACAGGTCTCACCGGGGAGCTGTTTTTT
CDR3 protein: CASSLGAGTGLTGELFF

V gene: TRBV5-4
J gene: TRBJ2-5
D gene: NA
clone size: NA
CDR3 DNA: TGTGCCAGCAGCTTGCAGGGGAAAGAGACCCAGTACTTC
CDR3 protein: CASSLQGKETQYF

V gene: TRBV10-3
J gene: TRBJ2-7
D gene: TRBD2
clone size: once
CDR3 DNA: TGTGCCATCAGTGAGGGGAGCGGGAGACTCTACGAGCAGTACTTC
CDR3 protein: CAISEGSGRLYEQYF

V gene: TRBV18
J gene: TRBJ2-3
D gene: TRBD2
clone size: once
CDR3 DNA: TGTGCCAGCTCACCGCGGGGGGAGACAGATACGCAGTATTTT
CDR3 protein: CASSPRGETDTQYF

V gene: TRBV11-2
J gene: TRBJ1-1
D gene: TRBD1
clone size: NA
CDR3 DNA: TGTGCCAGCAGCCTACCACAGGGGTGGGCTGAAGCTTTCTTT
CDR3 protein: CASSLPQGWAEAFF

V gene: TRBV19
J gene: TRBJ2-1
D gene: NA
clone size: NA
CDR3 DNA: TGTGCCAGTAGTATAGTTGCCAGTTATGAGCAGTTCTTC
CDR3 protein: CASSIVASYEQFF

V gene: TRBV2
J gene: TRBJ2-7
D gene: TRBD1
clone size: NA
CDR3 DNA: TGTGCCAGCAGAGACAGGGGAGGATCCTACGAGCAGTACTTC
CDR3 protein: CASRDRGGSYEQYF

V gene: TRBV3-1/TRBV3-2
J gene: TRBJ2-5
D gene: NA
clone size: NA
CDR3 DNA: TGTGCCAGCAGCCCCGCTCGACAGACACAAGAGACCCAGTACTTC
CDR3 protein: CASSPARQTQETQYF

V gene: TRBV24-1
J gene: TRBJ2-1
D gene: TRBD2
clone size: NA
CDR3 DNA: TGTGCCACCAGTGATTCTGACCTAAGCGGGAATTCCAATGAGCAGTTCTTC
CDR3 protein: CATSDSDLSGNSNEQFF

V gene: TRBV6-2/TRBV6-3
J gene: TRBJ2-2
D gene: NA
clone size: NA
CDR3 DNA: TGTGCCAGCAGTTCGTCCCGGACAGTGAACACCGGGGAGCTGTTTTTT
CDR3 protein: CASSSSRTVNTGELFF

V gene: TRBV6-5
J gene: TRBJ1-2
D gene: NA
clone size: NA
CDR3 DNA: TGTGCCAGCAGCGGACTGTCCAATGGCTACACCTTC
CDR3 protein: CASSGLSNGYTF

V gene: TRBV18
J gene: TRBJ1-6
D gene: NA
clone size: NA
CDR3 DNA: TGTGCCAGCTCACCAGACAGCTCCTATAATTCACCCCTCCACTTT
CDR3 protein: CASSPDSSYNSPLHF

V gene: TRBV2
J gene: TRBJ2-1
D gene: TRBD1
clone size: NA
CDR3 DNA: TGTGCCAGCAGTCGGGACAGGGCGGGCTACAATGAGCAGTTCTTC
CDR3 protein: CASSRDRAGYNEQFF

V gene: TRBV12-3/TRBV12-4
J gene: TRBJ1-2
D gene: NA
clone size: NA
CDR3 DNA: TGTGCCAGCAGTTTGTCAGGGATGGATGGCTACACCTTC
CDR3 protein: CASSLSGMDGYTF

V gene: TRBV6-2/TRBV6-3
J gene: TRBJ2-3
D gene: NA
clone size: NA
CDR3 DNA: TGTGCCAGCAGTTACTCGAATATGCAGTCGAAAGATACGCAGTATTTT
CDR3 protein: CASSYSNMQSKDTQYF

V gene: TRBV28
J gene: TRBJ1-2
D gene: TRBD1
clone size: NA
CDR3 DNA: TGTGCCAGCAGTTTAGCTGGAGGGACAGGGACCAACTATGGCTACACCTTC
CDR3 protein: CASSLAGGTGTNYGYTF

V gene: TRBV11-2
J gene: TRBJ1-1
D gene: NA
clone size: NA
CDR3 DNA: TGTGCCAGCAGCTCCTGGCGGGGGCGAGAGAACACTGAAGCTTTCTTT
CDR3 protein: CASSSWRGRENTEAFF

V gene: TRBV27
J gene: TRBJ1-1
D gene: NA
clone size: NA
CDR3 DNA: TGTGCCAGCAGTCCGGTCGGGTTGTTCACTGAAGCTTTCTTT
CDR3 protein: CASSPVGLFTEAFF

V gene: TRBV15
J gene: TRBJ2-1
D gene: TRBD1
clone size: NA
CDR3 DNA: TGTGCCACCAGCAGAGGCGACAGGGTCCCCTACAATGAGCAGTTCTTC
CDR3 protein: CATSRGDRVPYNEQFF

V gene: TRBV10-1
J gene: TRBJ2-7
D gene: TRBD2
clone size: NA
CDR3 DNA: TGCGCCAGCAGTGAAGCGGGAGTTACCGGCGAGCAGTACTTC
CDR3 protein: CASSEAGVTGEQYF

V gene: TRBV5-1
J gene: TRBJ1-1
D gene: TRBD1
clone size: NA
CDR3 DNA: TGCGCCAGCAGCTGGGACAGGGGGATAGAAGCTTTCTTT
CDR3 protein: CASSWDRGIEAFF

V gene: TRBV7-2
J gene: TRBJ1-5
D gene: TRBD1
clone size: NA
CDR3 DNA: TGTGCCAGCAGCCCCACACAGGGGAGCAATCAGCCCCAGCATTTT
CDR3 protein: CASSPTQGSNQPQHF

V gene: TRBV11-1
J gene: TRBJ2-7
D gene: NA
clone size: NA
CDR3 DNA: TGTGCCAGCAGCTTATATCCAGGAACCTACGAGCAGTACTTC
CDR3 protein: CASSLYPGTYEQYF

V gene: TRBV4-3
J gene: TRBJ1-3
D gene: NA
clone size: NA
CDR3 DNA: TGCGCCAGCAGCCAAGAGTACAGAACCCCAGGAAACACCATATATTTT
CDR3 protein: CASSQEYRTPGNTIYF

V gene: TRBV9
J gene: TRBJ1-1
D gene: TRBD1
clone size: NA
CDR3 DNA: TGTGCCAGCAGCGCCGGGACAGCGAGAAACACTGAAGCTTTCTTT
CDR3 protein: CASSAGTARNTEAFF

V gene: TRBV30
J gene: TRBJ1-5
D gene: NA
clone size: NA
CDR3 DNA: TGTGCCTGGAGCCCACAGCAGAATCAGCCCCAGCATTTT
CDR3 protein: CAWSPQQNQPQHF

V gene: TRBV7-8
J gene: TRBJ2-7
D gene: NA
clone size: NA
CDR3 DNA: TGTGCCAGCAGCTCACTAGCTAGCCTCGGTCGGTACTTC
CDR3 protein: CASSSLASLGRYF

V gene: TRBV5-8
J gene: TRBJ1-2
D gene: NA
clone size: NA
CDR3 DNA: TGTGCCAGCAGCCGGACAGTCCCCAGTGGCTACACCTTC
CDR3 protein: CASSRTVPSGYTF

V gene: TRBV5-1
J gene: TRBJ2-2
D gene: TRBD1
clone size: once
CDR3 DNA: TGCGCCAGCAGCCCGGGATCCCGACAGGGGAGGTTTTACACCGGGGAGCTGTTTTTT
CDR3 protein: CASSPGSRQGRFYTGELFF

V gene: TRBV7-8
J gene: TRBJ2-1
D gene: TRBD2
clone size: NA
CDR3 DNA: TGTGCCAGCAGCTTAGGGGGGACTAGCGCATCCTCCAATGAGCAGTTCTTC
CDR3 protein: CASSLGGTSASSNEQFF

V gene: TRBV6-5
J gene: TRBJ1-4
D gene: TRBD1
clone size: NA
CDR3 DNA: TGTGCCAGCTCCGCCGGGACAGGGAGTGAAAAACTGTTTTTT
CDR3 protein: CASSAGTGSEKLFF

V gene: TRBV19
J gene: TRBJ2-2
D gene: TRBD1
clone size: NA
CDR3 DNA: TGTGCCAGTAACCCCAGGGGGAGAGGGACCGGGGAGCTGTTTTTT
CDR3 protein: CASNPRGRGTGELFF

V gene: TRBV9
J gene: TRBJ1-5
D gene: NA
clone size: NA
CDR3 DNA: TGTGCCAGTTCTAAAGCAGGGACTCACAATCAGCCCCAGCATTTT
CDR3 protein: CASSKAGTHNQPQHF

V gene: TRBV21-1
J gene: TRBJ1-5
D gene: NA
clone size: NA
CDR3 DNA: TGTGCCAGCAGCAAAGCGCATGGGACAGGGGGCTATATGGACAATCAGCCCCAGCATTTT
CDR3 protein: CASSKAHGTGGYMDNQPQHF

V gene: TRBV7-8
J gene: TRBJ1-1
D gene: NA
clone size: NA
CDR3 DNA: TGTGCCAGCAGCTTAGCTCCCCTCGCGCCTTTCTTT
CDR3 protein: CASSLAPLAPFF

V gene: TRBV10-3
J gene: TRBJ1-1
D gene: NA
clone size: few
CDR3 DNA: TGTGCCATCAGTGAGTTCGGGGGTTCAGCTTTCTTT
CDR3 protein: CAISEFGGSAFF

V gene: TRBV7-9
J gene: TRBJ1-1
D gene: TRBD1
clone size: NA
CDR3 DNA: TGTGCCATCGAGACGGAGGGGGCGCATTCCACTGAAGCTTTCTTT
CDR3 protein: CAIETEGAHSTEAFF

V gene: TRBV6-6
J gene: TRBJ1-2
D gene: NA
clone size: NA
CDR3 DNA: TGTGCCAGCAGTTACTTATCCCTTGACTATGGCTACACCTTC
CDR3 protein: CASSYLSLDYGYTF

V gene: TRBV3-1/TRBV3-2
J gene: TRBJ2-3
D gene: TRBD2
clone size: NA
CDR3 DNA: TGTGCCAGCAGCCTTCTAGCGGGGGACACAGATACGCAGTATTTT
CDR3 protein: CASSLLAGDTDTQYF

V gene: TRBV5-1
J gene: TRBJ1-5
D gene: NA
clone size: NA
CDR3 DNA: TGCGCCAGCAGCCAGAGTCCAGGAGGGTGGGATCAGCCCCAGCATTTT
CDR3 protein: CASSQSPGGWDQPQHF

V gene: TRBV27
J gene: TRBJ1-1
D gene: NA
clone size: NA
CDR3 DNA: TGTGCCAGCAGAAAGGCGGGCAACACTGAAGCTTTCTTT
CDR3 protein: CASRKAGNTEAFF

V gene: TRBV5-4
J gene: TRBJ1-1
D gene: NA
clone size: NA
CDR3 DNA: TGTGCCAGCAGACAGACCTTCAACACTGAAGCTTTCTTT
CDR3 protein: CASRQTFNTEAFF

V gene: TRBV7-2
J gene: TRBJ1-1
D gene: NA
clone size: NA
CDR3 DNA: TGTGCCAGCAGCTTTGGCAGGGTGTCGTCTGAAGCTTTCTTT
CDR3 protein: CASSFGRVSSEAFF

V gene: TRBV29-1
J gene: TRBJ1-1
D gene: TRBD1
clone size: few
CDR3 DNA: TGCAGCGTTGAAGATCGAGACAGGGGGAATGACACTGAAGCTTTCTTT
CDR3 protein: CSVEDRDRGNDTEAFF

V gene: TRBV4-1
J gene: TRBJ2-7
D gene: NA
clone size: NA
CDR3 DNA: TGCGCCAGCAGCGCAACCCGGACAGCGAACTACGAGCAGTACTTC
CDR3 protein: CASSATRTANYEQYF

V gene: TRBV28
J gene: TRBJ1-5
D gene: NA
clone size: NA
CDR3 DNA: TGTGCCAGCAGTACGACAGTCGGCAATCAGCCCCAGCATTTT
CDR3 protein: CASSTTVGNQPQHF

V gene: TRBV19
J gene: TRBJ2-3
D gene: TRBD2
clone size: NA
CDR3 DNA: TGTGCCAGTAGAAGACTAGCGGGAGTGCAAGATACGCAGTATTTT
CDR3 protein: CASRRLAGVQDTQYF

V gene: TRBV19
J gene: TRBJ2-1
D gene: NA
clone size: NA
CDR3 DNA: TGTGCCAGTAGTATTCTTCTAGCGAATGAGCAGTTCTTC
CDR3 protein: CASSILLANEQFF

V gene: TRBV14
J gene: TRBJ2-7
D gene: TRBD1
clone size: NA
CDR3 DNA: TGTGCCAGCAGTCCGAGGACAGGGACGTCCTACGAGCAGTACTTC
CDR3 protein: CASSPRTGTSYEQYF

V gene: TRBV14
J gene: TRBJ2-2
D gene: NA
clone size: NA
CDR3 DNA: TGTGCCAGCAGCCGAAGCCCGGGTCGGAACACCGGGGAGCTGTTTTTT
CDR3 protein: CASSRSPGRNTGELFF

V gene: TRBV5-1
J gene: TRBJ2-5
D gene: TRBD2
clone size: NA
CDR3 DNA: TGCGCCAGCAGCCCTAGCGGGACGGAAGAGACCCAGTACTTC
CDR3 protein: CASSPSGTEETQYF

V gene: TRBV10-3
J gene: TRBJ2-1
D gene: NA
clone size: NA
CDR3 DNA: TGTGCCATCAGTGAGTCGGTAATAGCGCGAGGGAATGAGCAGTTCTTC
CDR3 protein: CAISESVIARGNEQFF